The text below deals with one T cell receptor (beta chain). The sample belongs to a study of T cell responses to AZD1222 COVID-19 vaccine. Clones were read by immunoSEQ multiplex PCR, and TCRdb kept only the in-frame ones, dropping some. The table shows about 140,000 clones, with 88% occurring only once. The sample here was peripheral blood, taken 28 days after the second AZD1222 dose. The clonotype comes from an adult who received the AZD1222 COVID-19 vaccine.

CDR3 in amino acids: CAWRAPGANVLTF. CDR3 sequence (DNA): TGTGCCTGGAGGGCCCCTGGGGCCAACGTCCTGACTTTC. This chain uses TRBV30 with TRBJ2-6; D remains ambiguous. Germline V gene lookup returns CDR1 GTSNPN and CDR2 SVGIG (reference sequence). This CDR3 has 13 residues. Trimming took 3 bases from V and 2 from J, leaving 5 bases between them. Using reference TRBV30 and TRBJ2-6 for the parts outside the CDR3, the full variable domain is SQTIHQWPATLVQPVGSPLSLECTVEGTSNPNLYWYRQAAGRGLQLLFYSVGIGQISSEVPQNLSASRPQDRQFILSSKKLLLSDSGFYLCAWRAPGANVLTFGAGSRLTVL.